The next 19 T cell receptor beta chains were all read from a single sample in a study of T cell repertoires in cytomegalovirus infection. These receptors have no identified antigens. One entry per CDR3 protein results from TCRdb running MiXCR on the reads. The sample shows about 830,000 distinct CDR3 sequences, around a third of them seen only once. Sequencing was performed on cultured CD8+ T cells from PBMCs, taken from culture after CMV antigen stimulation. The source of these receptors is a human donor in good health (CMV status not recorded). Some clones in this sample may be carry-over from other donors' samples.

This clonotype appeared a few times. The rearrangement uses TRBV7-8 and TRBJ2-7; TRBD2 matches at 8 bases. Losses at the gene ends were 1 base for V and 3 bases for J; bases not matched to a gene: 8. Looked up from germline, CDR1 is SGHVS and CDR2 is FQNEAQ. This CDR3 contains 16 residues. The CDR3, as DNA: TGTGCCAGCAGCTTAGGAGGGACTAGTCCCATCTACGAGCAGTACGTC. This encodes CASSLGGTSPIYEQYV.

The chain employs TRBV20-1 and TRBJ1-1; 7 bases align to TRBD1. CDR1 and CDR2 (germline): DFQATT, SNEGSKA (reference sequence). J lost 1 base, V lost 5 bases, and 4 bases had no gene match. The CDR3 consists of 13 residues. CDR3 DNA sequence: TGCAGTGCTGTCGACAGGGCGAACACTGAAGCTTTCTTT. Translation gives CSAVDRANTEAFF.

The chain recombines TRBV4-3 with TRBJ2-3; TRBD2 aligns across 8 bases. V trimming: 1 base; J trimming: 4 bases; junction bases outside the gene matches: 4. Germline V lookup: CDR1 LGHNA, CDR2 YSLEER. The CDR3 spans 15 residues. The CDR3 is CASSQVRGGADTQYF. The CDR3 DNA reads TGCGCCAGCAGCCAAGTACGGGGGGGGGCAGATACGCAGTATTTT.

The J gene is TRBJ1-2, the V gene TRBV29-1, with D possibly TRBD1 on 6 matching bases. Germline values: CDR1 SQVTM, CDR2 ANQGSEA. Trimming removed 8 bases from V and 4 bases from J, with 14 bases in between. The CDR3 runs to 12 residues. The CDR3 protein is CSTVGGIYGYTF. For the CDR3, the DNA is TGCAGCACTGTAGGGGGGATCTATGGCTACACCTTC.

The rearrangement uses TRBV15 and TRBJ2-7; D remains ambiguous. Germline CDR1 and CDR2: LNHNV and YYDKDF (reference sequence). V lost 0 bases to trimming and J lost 7 bases, with 22 bases between them. This CDR3 has 17 amino acids. DNA of the CDR3: TGTGCCACCAGCAGAGACCCCTCAATACACCGCTCTCGAGAGCAGTACTTC. As protein: CATSRDPSIHRSREQYF.

This clonotype was counted a few times. The V and J genes are TRBV29-1 and TRBJ1-1; 8 positions match TRBD1. The germline V gene has CDR1 SQVTM and CDR2 ANQGSEA. Trimming cost V 5 bases and J 4 bases; bases outside gene matches: 12. CDR3 length: 15 amino acids. CDR3 in amino acids: CSVYFLDRESTEAFF. CDR3 nucleotides: TGCAGCGTTTACTTTTTGGACAGGGAGAGCACTGAAGCTTTCTTT. Full variable domain (missing parts from reference TRBV29-1 and TRBJ1-1): SAVISQKPSRDICQRGTSLTIQCQVDSQVTMMFWYRQQPGQSLTLIATANQGSEATYESGFVIDKFPISRPNLTFSTLTVSNMSPEDSSIYLCSVYFLDRESTEAFFGQGTRLTVV.

The chain links TRBV9 to TRBJ2-2, with 9 nucleotides matching TRBD2. This CDR3 is 18 amino acids long. J lost 8 bases, V lost 3 bases, and 17 bases had no gene match. Germline CDR1 reads SGDLS; CDR2 reads YYNGEE. CDR3 DNA sequence: TGTGCCAGCAGCGCAGGGCCGGGACTAGCCCTTCTACGAGGGGAGCTGTTTTTT. This codes for CASSAGPGLALLRGELFF.

This clonotype was detected a few times. The chain has TRBV12-5 and TRBJ1-5, with TRBD1 matching 7 bases. The CDR3 consists of 16 residues. V was pared by 7 bases and J by 2 bases, with 11 bases of the junction left unmatched. CDR1 is LGHNT and CDR2 is FRNRAP in the germline V gene. The CDR3 region has the DNA TGTGCTAGTGATCCAGGGGGGGAGTATGGCAATCAGCCCCAGCATTTT. It codes for CASDPGGEYGNQPQHF.

This chain links TRBV20-1 with TRBJ2-3, with a weak D call TRBD2 (6 bases). Germline lookup yields CDR1 DFQATT and CDR2 SNEGSKA (reference sequence). Trimming took off 6 bases at V and 5 bases at J, with 18 bases between the two ends. The CDR3 totals 14 residues. CDR3 in amino acids: CSAPLASVVDTQYF. As DNA, the CDR3 is TGCAGTGCCCCCCTAGCTAGCGTAGTAGATACGCAGTATTTT.

This clonotype was detected a few times. The V call is TRBV12-3 or TRBV12-4, the J call TRBJ1-6; maybe TRBD1 (5 bases). The CDR3 extends over 15 amino acids. The V and J ends lost 4 bases and 5 bases respectively, with 12 bases between them. CDR3 amino acids: CASSSTAANNSPLHF. Here the CDR3 DNA reads TGTGCCAGCAGTTCGACAGCCGCTAATAATTCACCCCTCCACTTT.

J is TRBJ2-2 and V is TRBV7-8; either TRBD1 or TRBD2 may supply D (6 bases each). Per the germline V gene, CDR1 is SGHVS and CDR2 is FQNEAQ. The CDR3 loop spans 14 amino acids. The V end lost 11 bases, the J end lost 3 bases, and 16 bases lay between the germline ends. CDR3 sequence: CAAKLGGHTGELFF. The CDR3 nucleotides read TGTGCCGCCAAGCTGGGGGGCCACACCGGGGAGCTGTTTTTT.

This clonotype was counted between two and nine times. The rearrangement uses TRBV27 and TRBJ1-1, with 7 bases fitting TRBD1. The CDR3 totals 14 residues. V was clipped by 4 bases and J by 4 bases; unmatched bases: 6. Per the germline V gene, CDR1 is MNHEY and CDR2 is SMNVEV (reference sequence). CDR3 loop: CASSSIQGPTEAFF. CDR3 DNA: TGTGCCAGCAGTTCGATACAGGGGCCCACTGAAGCTTTCTTT.

The chain combines TRBV5-4 with TRBJ2-5; TRBD1 agrees at 8 bases. With V trimmed by 4 bases and J by 5 bases, 10 bases remained unmatched. CDR1 is SGHNT and CDR2 is YYREEE in the germline V gene (reference sequence). This CDR3 spans 15 amino acids. CDR3 sequence reads: CASSLGQGGYETQYF. The CDR3 DNA follows: TGTGCCAGCAGCCTCGGACAGGGAGGTTATGAGACCCAGTACTTC.

This clonotype was counted a few times. The genes are TRBV29-1 and TRBJ1-2; the match to TRBD1 covers 11 bases. Germline CDR1 SQVTM, CDR2 ANQGSEA. Germline trimming cut 7 bases from V and 0 bases from J; bases unmatched to any gene: 4. This CDR3 spans 14 amino acids. The CDR3 protein is CSDGTGGANYGYTF. DNA of the CDR3: TGCAGCGATGGGACAGGGGGGGCTAACTATGGCTACACCTTC.

There are a few counts of this clonotype. V is TRBV4-2 and J is TRBJ2-7; D is possibly TRBD1 (5 bases). The germline V and J ends were trimmed by 1 base and 1 base, with 14 bases remaining between them. The germline gives CDR1 LGHNA, CDR2 YNFKEQ. The CDR3 has 16 residues. DNA for the CDR3: TGTGCCAGCAGCCAAGTATCCCAGGGCTCATCCTACGAGCAGTACTTC. It translates to CASSQVSQGSSYEQYF.

The chain is built from TRBV5-6 and TRBJ1-2, with a weak D call TRBD1 (6 bases). This CDR3 has 15 amino acids. Trimming shortened V by 6 bases and J by 4 bases, and 19 bases separated the two germline ends. Germline V gives CDR1 SGHDT, CDR2 YYEEEE. CDR3 nucleotide sequence: TGTGCCAGCACCTTATTATTGGGACAAATCTATGGCTACACCTTC. Translation: CASTLLLGQIYGYTF.

This clonotype was seen a few times. J is TRBJ2-3 and V is TRBV4-1; D possibly matches TRBD1 or TRBD2 (5 bases each). CDR1 MGHRA and CDR2 YSYEKL come from the germline V gene. V lost 4 bases and J 5 bases, leaving 13 bases between the germline ends. CDR3 length: 14 residues. The CDR3 spells CASSPTRERDTQYF. For the CDR3, the DNA is TGCGCCAGCAGCCCTACCAGGGAGCGAGATACGCAGTATTTT.

The V gene is TRBV25-1, the J gene TRBJ2-1; 10 bases match TRBD1. The CDR3 has 16 residues. CDR1 and CDR2 (germline): MGHDK, SYGVNS. Trimming took 2 bases from V and 8 from J; bases not matched to a gene: 9. This chain's CDR3 is CASSERVGDRGYEQFF. CDR3 in DNA: TGTGCCAGCAGTGAAAGGGTTGGGGACAGGGGCTATGAGCAGTTCTTC.

This clonotype was counted a few times. The chain joins TRBV10-3 to TRBJ1-2; D gene unclear. The CDR3 is 17 amino acids. Germline values: CDR1 ENHRY, CDR2 SYGVKD. Trimming took 0 bases from V and 4 from J, leaving 18 bases between them. The CDR3 nucleotides read TGTGCCATCAGTGAGTCCCGACAAAGTCAGCTCATCTATGGCTACACCTTC. This encodes CAISESRQSQLIYGYTF.